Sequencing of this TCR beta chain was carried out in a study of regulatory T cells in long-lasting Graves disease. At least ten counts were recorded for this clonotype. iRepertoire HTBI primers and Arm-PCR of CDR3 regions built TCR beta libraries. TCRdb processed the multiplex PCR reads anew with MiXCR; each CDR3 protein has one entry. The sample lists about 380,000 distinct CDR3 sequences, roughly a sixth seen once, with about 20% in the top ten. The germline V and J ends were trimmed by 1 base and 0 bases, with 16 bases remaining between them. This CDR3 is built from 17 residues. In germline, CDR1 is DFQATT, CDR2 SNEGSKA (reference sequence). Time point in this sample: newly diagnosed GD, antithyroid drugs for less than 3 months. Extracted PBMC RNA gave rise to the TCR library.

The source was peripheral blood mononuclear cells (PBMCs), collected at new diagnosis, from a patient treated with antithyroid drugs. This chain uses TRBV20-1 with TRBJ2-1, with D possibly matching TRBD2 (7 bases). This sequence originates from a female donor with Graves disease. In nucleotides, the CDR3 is TGCAGTGCTAGAGTAGGACGGGGGGCGATCTCCTACAATGAGCAGTTCTTC. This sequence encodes CSARVGRGAISYNEQFF.